This note documents a single T cell receptor beta chain sequence. The antigen is not known. The data belong to a study of cytomegalovirus exposure and HLA in healthy donors. Notes on the study in general: Fewer N-insertions than the roughly 670-donor mean were reportedly shown by an Asian-associated ancestry cluster in a later analysis. Listed as cytomegalovirus-associated were 150 to 200 TCR beta chains.

Use of 60 Vbeta and 13 Jbeta primers characterized the PCR. Only in-frame clones appear in the TCRdb table, and some are missing; sequencing was by immunoSEQ multiplex PCR. The sample gives approximately 90,000 clones, approximately 80% of which show up once; 3.7% is in the top ten. Germline V gene sequence: CDR1 MNHEY, CDR2 SVGAGI. V lost 0 bases and J 5 bases, leaving 10 bases between the germline ends. The CDR3 runs to 14 residues. Sequencing was carried out using PBMCs. The TCR originated in a man aged 25 to 45 in good health and CMV-seronegative. This sequence joins TRBV6-5 and TRBJ1-1, with a weak D call TRBD1 (5 bases). Written as DNA, the CDR3 is TGTGCCAGCAGTTACTCCAGGACACCGACTGAAGCTTTCTTT. Translation gives CASSYSRTPTEAFF.